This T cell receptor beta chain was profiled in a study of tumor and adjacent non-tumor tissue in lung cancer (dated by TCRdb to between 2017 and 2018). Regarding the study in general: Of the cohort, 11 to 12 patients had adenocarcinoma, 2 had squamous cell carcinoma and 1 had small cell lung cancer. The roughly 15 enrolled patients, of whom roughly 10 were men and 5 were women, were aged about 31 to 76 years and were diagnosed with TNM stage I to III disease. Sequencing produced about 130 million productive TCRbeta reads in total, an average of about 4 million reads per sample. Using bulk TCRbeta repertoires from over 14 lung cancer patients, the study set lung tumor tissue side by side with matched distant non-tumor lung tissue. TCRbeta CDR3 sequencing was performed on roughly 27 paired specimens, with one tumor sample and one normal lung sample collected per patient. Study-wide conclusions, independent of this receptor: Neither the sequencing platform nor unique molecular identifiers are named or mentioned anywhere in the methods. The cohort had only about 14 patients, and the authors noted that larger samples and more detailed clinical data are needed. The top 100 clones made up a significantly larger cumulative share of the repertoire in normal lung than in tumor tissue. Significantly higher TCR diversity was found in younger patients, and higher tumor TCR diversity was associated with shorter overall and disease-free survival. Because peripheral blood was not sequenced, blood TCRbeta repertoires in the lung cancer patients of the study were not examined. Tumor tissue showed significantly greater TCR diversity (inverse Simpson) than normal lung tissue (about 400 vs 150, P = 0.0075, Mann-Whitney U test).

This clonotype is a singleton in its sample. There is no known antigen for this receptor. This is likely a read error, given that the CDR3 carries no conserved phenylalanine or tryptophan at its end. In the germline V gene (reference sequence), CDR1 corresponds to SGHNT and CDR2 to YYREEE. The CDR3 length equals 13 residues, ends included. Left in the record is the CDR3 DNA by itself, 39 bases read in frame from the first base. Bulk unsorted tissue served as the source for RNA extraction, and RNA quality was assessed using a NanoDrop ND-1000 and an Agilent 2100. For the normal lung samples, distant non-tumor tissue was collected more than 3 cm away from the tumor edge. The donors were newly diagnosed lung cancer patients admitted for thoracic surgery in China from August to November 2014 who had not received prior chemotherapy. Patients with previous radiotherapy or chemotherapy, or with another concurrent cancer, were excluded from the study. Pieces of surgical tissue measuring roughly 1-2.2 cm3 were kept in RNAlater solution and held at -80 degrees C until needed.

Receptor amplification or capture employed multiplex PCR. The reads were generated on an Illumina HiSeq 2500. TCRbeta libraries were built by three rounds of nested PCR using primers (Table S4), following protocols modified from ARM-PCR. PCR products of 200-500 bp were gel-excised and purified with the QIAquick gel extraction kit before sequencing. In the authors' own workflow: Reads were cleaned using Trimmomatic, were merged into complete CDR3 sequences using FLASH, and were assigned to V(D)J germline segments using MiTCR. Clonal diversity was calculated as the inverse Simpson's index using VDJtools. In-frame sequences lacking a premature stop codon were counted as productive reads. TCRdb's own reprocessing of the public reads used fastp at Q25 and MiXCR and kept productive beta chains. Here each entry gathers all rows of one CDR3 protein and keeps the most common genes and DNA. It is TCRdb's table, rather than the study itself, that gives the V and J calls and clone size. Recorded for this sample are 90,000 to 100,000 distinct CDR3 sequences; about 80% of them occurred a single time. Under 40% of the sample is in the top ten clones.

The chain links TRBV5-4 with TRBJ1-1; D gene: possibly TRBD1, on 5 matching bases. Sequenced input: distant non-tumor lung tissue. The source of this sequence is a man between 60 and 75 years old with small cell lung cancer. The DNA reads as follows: TGTGCGATCGTCCGGGGGAGAGGAACTGAAGCTTTCTCT. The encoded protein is CAIVRGRGTEAFS.